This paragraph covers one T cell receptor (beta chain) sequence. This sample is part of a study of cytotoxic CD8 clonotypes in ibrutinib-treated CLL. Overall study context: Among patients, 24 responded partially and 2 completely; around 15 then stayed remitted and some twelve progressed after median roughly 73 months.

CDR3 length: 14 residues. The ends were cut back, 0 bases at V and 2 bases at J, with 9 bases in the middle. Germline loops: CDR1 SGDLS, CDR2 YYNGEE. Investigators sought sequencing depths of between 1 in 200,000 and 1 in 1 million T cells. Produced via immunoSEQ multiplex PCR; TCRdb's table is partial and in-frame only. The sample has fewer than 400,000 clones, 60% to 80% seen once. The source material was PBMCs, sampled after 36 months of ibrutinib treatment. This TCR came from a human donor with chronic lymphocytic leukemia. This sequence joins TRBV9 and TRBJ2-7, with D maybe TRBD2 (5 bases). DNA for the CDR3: TGTGCCAGCAGCGTAGACGGGAACGCCTACGAGCAGTACTTC. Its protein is CASSVDGNAYEQYF.